This paragraph reports one T cell receptor beta chain. V was trimmed by 4 bases and J by 4 bases, leaving 16 bases between them. CDR3 length equals 14 residues. Germline CDR1 SQVTM, CDR2 ANQGSEA. The data stem from a study of blood T cell repertoires in COVID-19. Generated by immunoSEQ multiplex PCR, the TCRdb table keeps only in-frame clones and is missing some. The data hold about 270,000 clones, with 88% observed a single time. The V and J genes are TRBV29-1 and TRBJ2-5, with D perhaps matching TRBD2 (6 bases). The source is a woman aged 55-75 years in a cohort exposed to, infected with or recovered from COVID-19 (not recorded which). The sample comprised PBMCs or T cells enriched from blood (not recorded which). This chain's CDR3 is CSVVLGGKVETQYF. CDR3 nucleotide sequence: TGCAGCGTTGTTCTGGGCGGGAAGGTAGAGACCCAGTACTTC.